Listed below are T cell receptor beta chains from one sample, sequenced in a study of vaccination and CD4 T cells after COVID-19. TCRdb re-derived calls from the PCR reads in MiXCR, one entry per CDR3 protein. Of approximately 15,000 distinct CDR3 sequences listed, around 52% are singletons. No antigen is known for these receptors. Sequenced input: CD4+ T cells from blood, cultured in vitro. All receptors come from a human donor who had recovered from COVID-19. Both conserved end residues are part of each CDR3. Fields, in order: V gene, CDR3 protein.

V gene: TRBV6-1; CDR3 protein: CASGIPTRVLTF
V gene: TRBV5-1; CDR3 protein: CASSRAAPTDTQYF
V gene: TRBV6-5; CDR3 protein: CASSYPGRGNTEAFF
V gene: TRBV10-1; CDR3 protein: CASSEGVGGTDTQYF
V gene: TRBV15; CDR3 protein: CATSRQGDLGLFF
V gene: TRBV30; CDR3 protein: CAWSRTGGNIQYF
V gene: TRBV10-3; CDR3 protein: CAISAGAAAMGYTF
V gene: TRBV20-1; CDR3 protein: CSARAAGRLNTEAFF
V gene: TRBV6-1; CDR3 protein: CASSSGLITDTQYF
V gene: TRBV27; CDR3 protein: CASRRGLRMREGYTF
V gene: TRBV19; CDR3 protein: CASSLSGRGLDTQYF
V gene: TRBV6-1; CDR3 protein: CASRRTGGSGNTIYF
V gene: TRBV2; CDR3 protein: CASSEHEKGGYTF
V gene: TRBV20-1; CDR3 protein: CSARVRESGVNYNEQFF
V gene: TRBV6-1; CDR3 protein: CASSRAAGRANYGYTF
V gene: TRBV6-5; CDR3 protein: CASSYSGQGAHEQYF
V gene: TRBV5-1; CDR3 protein: CASSLGDRSTEAFF
V gene: TRBV5-4; CDR3 protein: CASSLGGVVGHNEQFF
V gene: TRBV6-1; CDR3 protein: CASRLSSAGGPGELFF
V gene: TRBV28; CDR3 protein: CASSSSSERAFF
V gene: TRBV18; CDR3 protein: CASSRGTGGETQYF
V gene: TRBV10-3; CDR3 protein: CAIRRRELDGELFF
V gene: TRBV5-4; CDR3 protein: CASSNGRGETQYF
V gene: TRBV7-8; CDR3 protein: CASSSASGTNTGELFF
V gene: TRBV5-1; CDR3 protein: CASSLQSGRGSYEQYF
V gene: TRBV21-1; CDR3 protein: CASSKGGYTF
V gene: TRBV20-1; CDR3 protein: CSASNRGGDEKLFF
V gene: TRBV7-3; CDR3 protein: CATPGLHPLEQYF
V gene: TRBV30; CDR3 protein: CAWSWGVGNSPLHF
V gene: TRBV20-1; CDR3 protein: CSAPGTSGAWVQYF
V gene: TRBV30; CDR3 protein: CACGSGLSTDTQYF
V gene: TRBV5-1; CDR3 protein: CASSETGGIETQYF
V gene: TRBV27; CDR3 protein: CASRPQAATEAFF
V gene: TRBV5-1; CDR3 protein: CASTFSGRSGREQYF
V gene: TRBV6-1; CDR3 protein: CASTGQGITSNQPQHF
V gene: TRBV29-1; CDR3 protein: CSGGRQATDTQYF
V gene: TRBV28; CDR3 protein: CASRPRGQGTSGNTIYF
V gene: TRBV12-3/TRBV12-4; CDR3 protein: CASSLVSGSKAFF
V gene: TRBV19; CDR3 protein: CASSSGRVGYNEQFF
V gene: TRBV4-1; CDR3 protein: CASSQDDEVVRRNEQFF
V gene: TRBV20-1; CDR3 protein: CSGDRRDREYGYTF
V gene: TRBV4-3; CDR3 protein: CASSLTLGDTEAFF
V gene: TRBV19; CDR3 protein: CASSIKSLANIQYF
V gene: TRBV29-1; CDR3 protein: CSVARGGGGSGYTF
V gene: TRBV4-1; CDR3 protein: CASSHFGGGAKNIQYF
V gene: TRBV20-1; CDR3 protein: CSARVASGASSYEQYF
V gene: TRBV7-2; CDR3 protein: CASSSRVAKNIQYF
V gene: TRBV7-3; CDR3 protein: CASSVDPNTEAFF
V gene: TRBV5-1; CDR3 protein: CASRGGRNEQYF
V gene: TRBV2; CDR3 protein: CASSDGVSGANVLTF
V gene: TRBV6-1; CDR3 protein: CASKEGGGIYGYTF
V gene: TRBV7-9; CDR3 protein: CASSPRASGSAGELFF
V gene: TRBV24-1; CDR3 protein: CATSDGGNYGYTF
V gene: TRBV28; CDR3 protein: CASSFIIRPQHF